The 30 T cell receptor beta chains listed next were all sequenced from one sample in a study of response to subunit inactivated influenza vaccine. One entry per CDR3 protein results from TCRdb running MiXCR on the RT-PCR reads. Of about 310,000 distinct CDR3 sequences listed, 22% are singletons. This specimen was PBMCs from blood, taken 21 months after vaccination. The receptors originated from a man between 50 and 75 years old who received an inactivated influenza vaccine.

In its sample, this clonotype was seen a few times. This chain connects TRBV20-1 to TRBJ2-1; D remains ambiguous. The length of the CDR3 is 11 residues. Germline V gene data show CDR1 as DFQATT and CDR2 as SNEGSKA (reference sequence). Trimming shortened V by 3 bases and J by 5 bases, and 5 bases separated the two germline ends. CDR3 DNA sequence: TGCAGTGCTAGGATAGACAATGAGCAGTTCTTC. Amino acid sequence: CSARIDNEQFF.

In this sample, this clonotype turned up a few times. The chain employs TRBV29-1 and TRBJ2-5; 9 nucleotides line up with TRBD2. V gave up 3 bases and J gave up 5 bases; unmatched junction bases: 10. CDR3 size: 15 residues. The germline gives CDR1 SQVTM, CDR2 ANQGSEA. CDR3 region: CSVDLTSGGGETQYF. The CDR3 nucleotides read TGCAGCGTTGACTTGACTAGCGGTGGGGGCGAGACCCAGTACTTC.

This clonotype was seen once. The chain links TRBV6-1 to TRBJ1-2, with 9 bases identical to TRBD1. The CDR3 runs to 14 residues. J lost 7 bases, V lost 4 bases, and 7 bases had no gene match. The germline gives CDR1 MNHNS, CDR2 SASEGT. CDR3 sequence: CASSGTGVYSGYTF. CDR3 bases: TGTGCCAGCAGTGGGACAGGGGTATATAGTGGCTACACCTTC.

This clonotype was counted only a few times. The J gene is TRBJ1-1, the V gene TRBV21-1; the table's D gene call, TRBD1, was not cross checked with the DNA. TRBV21-1 is flagged as a pseudogene. The CDR3 consists of 13 residues. The CDR3 DNA sequence: TGTGCCAGCAGCAACGAAGGGGGCTGGGAAGCTTTCTTT. Translated, it gives CASSNEGGWEAFF.

This clonotype was found many times. This chain joins TRBV9 and TRBJ1-3; no definite D call. Germline-derived CDR1 and CDR2 are SGDLS and YYNGEE. Trimming took 0 bases from V and 4 from J, leaving 11 bases between them. The CDR3 is 15 amino acids. Here the CDR3 DNA reads TGTGCCAGCAGCGTAGTACCGACTCAAGGAAACACCATATATTTT. Translation: CASSVVPTQGNTIYF.

This chain uses TRBV7-6 with TRBJ2-1; tentative D call: TRBD2 (7 bases). The CDR3 extends over 15 amino acids. Germline V lookup: CDR1 SGHVS, CDR2 FNYEAQ. V gave up 1 base and J gave up 8 bases, with 15 bases separating them. This chain's CDR3 is CASSLVGEGGDEQFF. Here the CDR3 DNA reads TGTGCCAGCAGCTTAGTTGGGGAGGGGGGCGATGAGCAGTTCTTC.

The chain joins TRBV20-1 to TRBJ2-1; weak D call: TRBD2 (5 bases). The CDR3 is made up of 13 amino acids. Germline CDR1 is DFQATT and CDR2 is SNEGSKA (reference sequence). V was clipped by 1 base and J by 10 bases, with 14 bases between them. CDR3 DNA sequence: TGCAGTGCTAGAGTAGGGAGCGGCGGAGAGCAGTTCTTC. It codes for CSARVGSGGEQFF.

The rearrangement joins TRBV4-3 to TRBJ1-1, with D hard to call. The CDR3 is 16 residues long. The V gene lost 6 bases and the J gene lost 5 bases, with 22 bases spanning the gap. The germline V gene has CDR1 LGHNA and CDR2 YSLEER. The CDR3 nucleotides read TGCGCCAGCAGTCGTGTTCCCCCCGGGGTTGGGACTGAAGCTTTCTTT. It codes for CASSRVPPGVGTEAFF.

This clonotype turned up a few times. This chain joins TRBV7-2 and TRBJ1-5; D unclear. Trimming cost V 5 bases and J 1 base, with 12 bases left between them. The CDR3 length is 15 residues. Germline V gene data show CDR1 as SGHTA and CDR2 as FQGNSA. CDR3 in DNA: TGTGCCAGCAGCGCTCCCGTGGAGAGCAATCAGCCCCAGCATTTT. Its protein is CASSAPVESNQPQHF.

The chain employs TRBV18 and TRBJ1-5, with TRBD1 matching 9 bases. The trim removed 2 bases at V and 6 bases at J, leaving 2 bases unmatched. The germline CDR1 and CDR2 sequences are KGHSH and LQKENI. The CDR3 is made up of 14 amino acids. CDR3 protein: CASSPGQGLQPQHF. The CDR3, as DNA: TGTGCCAGCTCACCAGGACAGGGGCTTCAGCCCCAGCATTTT.

In its sample, this clonotype was seen a few times. This chain uses TRBV12-3 or TRBV12-4 with TRBJ1-5, with D tentatively TRBD1 (6 bases). This CDR3 spans 18 amino acids. The V end lost 6 bases, the J end lost 0 bases, and 21 bases lay between the germline ends. CDR3 bases: TGTGCCAGCAGCCCTACGGGACAAGGAGCCTTTAGCAATCAGCCCCAGCATTTT. It codes for CASSPTGQGAFSNQPQHF.

The V gene is TRBV5-1, the J gene TRBJ1-1; D is undetermined. The length of the CDR3 is 14 residues. V lost 0 bases and J 1 base, leaving 7 bases between the germline ends. Germline values: CDR1 SGHRS, CDR2 YFSETQ. As DNA, the CDR3 is TGCGCCAGCAGCTTGGAGGTGAGGAACACTGAAGCTTTCTTT. It yields the protein CASSLEVRNTEAFF.

V and J are TRBV10-3 and TRBJ2-3; 7 bases agree with TRBD1. With V trimmed by 7 bases and J by 2 bases, 3 bases remained unmatched. The CDR3 runs to 13 residues. The V gene's germline CDR1 is ENHRY and CDR2 SYGVKD. The CDR3 bases are TGTGCCATCAAAGGGACAGCCACAGATACGCAGTATTTT. Translation gives CAIKGTATDTQYF.

This clonotype has a count of ten or more. The rearrangement joins TRBV12-3 or TRBV12-4 to TRBJ1-2, with D perhaps TRBD1 (5 bases). This CDR3 comprises 13 residues. Trimming removed 5 bases at V and 6 bases at J, with 13 bases between. The CDR3: CASSPNRRDGYTF. Here the CDR3 DNA reads TGTGCCAGCAGTCCTAACAGGAGAGATGGCTACACCTTC.

The chain has TRBV28 and TRBJ1-2, with D possibly being TRBD1 (5 bases). This CDR3 spans 17 amino acids. Trimming stripped 3 bases from V and 8 bases from J, with 25 bases between. Germline V gene lookup returns CDR1 MDHEN and CDR2 SYDVKM. The CDR3 coding sequence is TGTGCCAGCAGTTTCGGAGGGACTAAGGGGACTAACTGGGGCTACACCTTC. Translated: CASSFGGTKGTNWGYTF.

The V call is TRBV28, the J call TRBJ2-1; D may correspond to TRBD1 or TRBD2 (5 bases each). The V end lost 2 bases, the J end lost 4 bases, and 18 bases lay between the germline ends. This CDR3 comprises 17 residues. Germline lookup yields CDR1 MDHEN and CDR2 SYDVKM. For the CDR3, the DNA is TGTGCCAGCAGTTTAAGTACTCGAGGGGCACGATACAATGAGCAGTTCTTC. Translation gives CASSLSTRGARYNEQFF.

The chain recombines TRBV4-1 with TRBJ2-2; D possibly matches TRBD1 or TRBD2 (5 bases each). Trimming pared 1 base from V and 6 bases from J, leaving 15 bases between. Germline-derived CDR1 and CDR2 are MGHRA and YSYEKL. The CDR3 has 16 amino acids. CDR3 loop: CASSQAGTEWAGELFF. CDR3 bases: TGCGCCAGCAGCCAAGCGGGGACCGAATGGGCCGGGGAGCTGTTTTTT.

CDR3 loop: CASSRQGISYEQYF. In nucleotides, the CDR3 is TGTGCCAGCAGCCGTCAGGGAATTTCCTACGAGCAGTACTTC. The gene calls are TRBV14 and TRBJ2-7; a weak D match, TRBD1 (5 bases). This CDR3 spans 14 amino acids. CDR1 SGHDN and CDR2 FVKESK come from the germline V gene. Trimming took off 4 bases at V and 1 base at J, with 11 bases between the two ends.

CDR3 sequence: CATSSSGVIQETQYF. The CDR3 bases are TGTGCCACCAGCAGTAGCGGGGTAATCCAAGAGACCCAGTACTTC. The chain is built from TRBV15 and TRBJ2-5; 8 bases agree with TRBD2. CDR3 size: 15 residues. In germline, CDR1 is LNHNV, CDR2 YYDKDF (reference sequence). After removal of 3 bases from V and 1 base from J, the junction contained 4 bases not matched to a gene.

CDR3 in amino acids: CASSVDRGVDSPLHF. The CDR3 nucleotides are TGTGCCAGCAGCGTGGACAGGGGAGTGGATTCACCCCTCCACTTT. The gene calls are TRBV7-2 and TRBJ1-6; 9 nucleotides match TRBD1. This CDR3 contains 15 residues. With V trimmed by 5 bases and J by 8 bases, 7 bases remained unmatched. The germline gives CDR1 SGHTA, CDR2 FQGNSA.

The chain combines TRBV7-3 with TRBJ2-6; a weak D match, TRBD2 (5 bases). The CDR3 consists of 14 residues. CDR1 and CDR2 from the germline V gene are SGHTA and FQGTGA. V was clipped by 5 bases and J by 2 bases, with 7 bases between them. CDR3 residues: CASSEGAGANVLTF. DNA of the CDR3: TGTGCCAGCAGCGAGGGTGCTGGGGCCAACGTCCTGACTTTC.

This clonotype was detected ten times or more. This sequence joins TRBV5-1 and TRBJ1-1, with D possibly matching TRBD1 (5 bases). Germline V CDR1 and CDR2: SGHRS, YFSETQ. The CDR3 runs 14 residues. Trimming stripped 0 bases from V and 6 bases from J, with 12 bases between. CDR3 sequence: CASSLVAREAEAFF. In nucleotides, the CDR3 is TGCGCCAGCAGCTTGGTAGCCAGGGAAGCTGAAGCTTTCTTT.

This clonotype was counted between two and nine times. V gene TRBV7-2 combines with J gene TRBJ1-2; TRBD1 matches 7 bases. Looked up from germline, CDR1 is SGHTA and CDR2 is FQGNSA. V trimming: 5 bases; J trimming: 5 bases; junction bases outside the gene matches: 8. The CDR3 has 14 residues. The CDR3 bases are TGTGCCAGCAGCCCCCCGACAGGGCGATATGGCTACACCTTC. This translates into CASSPPTGRYGYTF. The variable domain in full, with the rest retrieved from reference TRBV7-2 and TRBJ1-2, is GAGVSQSPSNKVTEKGKDVELRCDPISGHTALYWYRQSLGQGLEFLIYFQGNSAPDKSGLPSDRFSAERTGGSVSTLTIQRTQQEDSAVYLCASSPPTGRYGYTFGSGTRLTVV.

The V gene is TRBV20-1, the J gene TRBJ1-2; TRBD1 aligns across 7 bases. CDR1 is DFQATT, CDR2 SNEGSKA, per germline (reference sequence). Trimming removed 4 bases from V and 8 bases from J; junction bases left unmatched: 13. The CDR3 loop spans 14 amino acids. CDR3 protein: CSATPQTGRRGYTF. For the CDR3, the DNA is TGCAGTGCTACACCGCAGACAGGGCGACGGGGCTACACCTTC.

This clonotype has more than one count but fewer than ten. The chain employs TRBV3-1 and TRBJ2-1, with D possibly TRBD1 on 6 matching bases. Between the trimmed V and J ends, which lost 4 bases and 2 bases, there was a span of 15 bases. The CDR3 has 16 amino acids. From germline, CDR1 is LGHDT and CDR2 YNNKEL (reference sequence). The CDR3 sequence: CASSLPKGDTYNEQFF. In DNA, the CDR3 is TGTGCCAGCAGCCTCCCTAAAGGGGACACCTACAATGAGCAGTTCTTC.

This clonotype was detected a few times. This rearrangement joins TRBV10-3 to TRBJ2-5, with TRBD1 identical over 7 bases. This CDR3 is built from 14 residues. The V gene end was trimmed by 7 bases and the J gene end by 4 bases; junction bases not matched to a gene: 9. Germline assignment: CDR1 ENHRY and CDR2 SYGVKD. The CDR3 loop is CAIKNPTGPETQYF. The DNA for the CDR3 is TGTGCCATCAAAAATCCGACAGGGCCAGAGACCCAGTACTTC.

This clonotype was seen a handful of times. V gene TRBV4-3 combines with J gene TRBJ1-3, with a possible D match to TRBD1 (5 bases). Germline V gene sequence: CDR1 LGHNA, CDR2 YSLEER. The germline V and J ends were trimmed by 4 bases and 0 bases, with 13 bases remaining between them. This CDR3 is built from 16 residues. CDR3 in amino acids: CASSRGGTGSGNTIYF. DNA of the CDR3: TGCGCCAGCAGCCGAGGAGGAACAGGCTCTGGAAACACCATATATTTT.

In this sample, this clonotype turned up a few times. The chain combines TRBV27 with TRBJ1-2, with D possibly matching TRBD1 (5 bases). The germline V gene has CDR1 MNHEY and CDR2 SMNVEV (reference sequence). V was cut by 4 bases and J by 3 bases, with 18 bases left in between. The CDR3 runs 16 residues. The CDR3 loop reads CASSSVPGGRDYGYTF. For the CDR3, the DNA is TGTGCCAGCAGTTCAGTCCCTGGGGGGAGGGACTATGGCTACACCTTC.

This clonotype was found a few times. V gene TRBV5-1 combines with J gene TRBJ2-3, with a weak D call TRBD2 (5 bases). The germline CDR1 and CDR2 sequences are SGHRS and YFSETQ. CDR3 length equals 15 residues. V was trimmed by 1 base and J by 6 bases, leaving 15 bases between them. Here the CDR3 DNA reads TGCGCCAGCAGCTTGCTAGCTCAGAACGCGGATACGCAGTATTTT. Amino acids: CASSLLAQNADTQYF.

V and J are TRBV27 and TRBJ1-2; a weak D match, TRBD1 (5 bases). Looked up from germline, CDR1 is MNHEY and CDR2 is SMNVEV (reference sequence). This CDR3 region has 13 residues. Trimming shortened V by 4 bases and J by 8 bases, and 14 bases separated the two germline ends. CDR3 nucleotide sequence: TGTGCCAGCAGTTCGGGGGGGACGTGGGGCTACACCTTC. Translated, it gives CASSSGGTWGYTF.